The text below deals with one T cell receptor beta chain. Its antigen is unidentified. Germline V CDR1 and CDR2: KGHDR, SFDVKD. The CDR3 is 13 amino acids. V lost 3 bases and J 6 bases, leaving 10 bases between the germline ends. The data are from a study of T-cell reconstitution after alpha-beta-depleted transplantation in children. General study findings and limits: Some patients owed their high day-60 TCRbeta diversity to surviving recipient T cells and thymic progenitors. Several hundred expanded graft clones reportedly gave rise to the alpha-beta T cells present about two months after transplant. At the one-year point after transplant, T-cell counts and TCRbeta diversity were found to come mostly from T cells that had been newly produced.

Unique molecular identifiers were incorporated into the prepared TCRbeta library. TCRdb passed the PCR reads through MiXCR, listing each CDR3 protein once. Here the sample spans around 490,000 distinct CDR3 sequences, over 10% being singletons. Sequenced material: PBMCs, mostly from graft donor cells, taken 180 days after TCRalphabeta/CD19-depleted stem cell transplant. The source of this sequence is a female patient aged 2 to 10 who had a stem cell transplant for aplastic anemia, so the T cells may come from the graft donor. V and J are TRBV24-1 and TRBJ1-1; D might be TRBD1 (5 bases). CDR3: CATSDGGMAEAFF. CDR3 bases: TGTGCCACCAGTGATGGGGGGATGGCTGAAGCTTTCTTT.